The 17 T cell receptor beta chains below were found in one sample sequenced in a study of T cells in narcolepsy. TCRdb's copy holds only in-frame clones and misses some; the assay was immunoSEQ multiplex PCR. The sample has under 40,000 clones; less than 90% are singletons. Source material: memory (CD45RA-) CD4+ T cells from blood. The receptors were gathered from a human donor in good health.

The sample holds a few counts of this clone. The chain links TRBV6-1 to TRBJ1-2; D is uncertain. The CDR3 is 13 amino acids. The V gene's germline CDR1 is MNHNS and CDR2 SASEGT. V was clipped by 7 bases and J by 4 bases, with 13 bases between them. CDR3 sequence (DNA): TGTGCCAGCACTTTGGACTCGACCTATGGCTACACCTTC. Protein: CASTLDSTYGYTF.

CDR3 sequence (DNA): TGTGCCAGCAGCTTAGAACGCGCCTATGGCTACACCTTC. The encoded protein is CASSLERAYGYTF. The V call is TRBV7-2, the J call TRBJ1-2; the D is unclear. This CDR3 has 13 amino acids. V was pared by 1 base and J by 4 bases, with 7 bases between. CDR1 is SGHTA and CDR2 is FQGNSA in the germline V gene. Combining the CDR3 with reference TRBV7-2 and TRBJ1-2 gives the whole variable domain GAGVSQSPSNKVTEKGKDVELRCDPISGHTALYWYRQSLGQGLEFLIYFQGNSAPDKSGLPSDRFSAERTGGSVSTLTIQRTQQEDSAVYLCASSLERAYGYTFGSGTRLTVV.

V usage is TRBV14 and J usage is TRBJ1-1; a weak D match, TRBD1 (6 bases). The CDR3 covers 13 residues. Germline V gene lookup returns CDR1 SGHDN and CDR2 FVKESK. The V end lost 2 bases, the J end lost 4 bases, and 8 bases lay between the germline ends. CDR3 DNA: TGTGCCAGCAGCCAAAGCAGGGGCACTGAAGCTTTCTTT. It codes for CASSQSRGTEAFF.

The chain joins TRBV27 to TRBJ2-2; 9 bases agree with TRBD1. The ends lost 5 bases at V and 5 bases at J; junction bases unmatched: 12. There are 17 residues in the CDR3. The germline V gene has CDR1 MNHEY and CDR2 SMNVEV (reference sequence). CDR3 protein: CASSRVVTGGATGELFF. The CDR3, as DNA: TGTGCCAGCAGTCGCGTTGTAACAGGGGGCGCTACCGGGGAGCTGTTTTTT.

The V gene is TRBV5-1, the J gene TRBJ2-7; D is perhaps TRBD1 (5 bases). In germline, CDR1 is SGHRS, CDR2 YFSETQ. The CDR3 covers 14 residues. Trimming left V 2 bases short and J 4 bases short, with 13 bases between. The CDR3 region has the DNA TGCGCCAGCAGCTTCGAAGGGGTAGGGTACGAGCAGTACTTC. This translates into CASSFEGVGYEQYF. The full variable domain, with the rest looked up from reference TRBV5-1 and TRBJ2-7, is KAGVTQTPRYLIKTRGQQVTLSCSPISGHRSVSWYQQTPGQGLQFLFEYFSETQRNKGNFPGRFSGRQFSNSRSEMNVSTLELGDSALYLCASSFEGVGYEQYFGPGTRLTVT.

The chain recombines TRBV30 with TRBJ1-6; the match to TRBD1 covers 7 bases. The V and J ends lost 4 bases and 11 bases, in that order; junction bases with no gene match: 11. The germline V gene has CDR1 GTSNPN and CDR2 SVGIG (reference sequence). CDR3 size: 14 residues. CDR3 region: CAWNGDRGIPPLHF. The CDR3 DNA sequence: TGTGCCTGGAACGGGGACAGAGGGATTCCACCCCTCCACTTT.

The DNA for the CDR3 is TGTGCCAGCAGTCTCCCCATCGGGGGCTCTGGGGCCAACGTCCTGACTTTC. Translating it yields CASSLPIGGSGANVLTF. The chain links TRBV5-6 to TRBJ2-6; D is perhaps TRBD2 (6 bases). Per germline, CDR1 SGHDT and CDR2 YYEEEE. The CDR3 runs to 17 residues. Trimming stripped 5 bases from V and 0 bases from J, with 15 bases between.

The rearrangement joins TRBV4-3 to TRBJ2-3, with 10 bases aligning to TRBD1. CDR3 length: 15 amino acids. The germline V gene has CDR1 LGHNA and CDR2 YSLEER. The junction had 5 bases not matched to a gene; V was cut back by 4 bases and J by 4 bases. The CDR3 loop is CASSPTGTGADTQYF. The CDR3 region has the DNA TGCGCCAGCAGCCCCACCGGGACAGGGGCAGATACGCAGTATTTT.

The chain couples TRBV5-4 to TRBJ2-3, with TRBD2 as a possible D gene (5 bases). The CDR3 length is 15 residues. Germline V gene lookup returns CDR1 SGHNT and CDR2 YYREEE (reference sequence). Trimming stripped 1 base from V and 1 base from J, with 10 bases between. CDR3 nucleotides: TGTGCCAGCAGCTTGAGGCTAGCCGGCACAGATACGCAGTATTTT. It encodes CASSLRLAGTDTQYF.

The V call is TRBV5-1, the J call TRBJ1-4; TRBD1 agrees at 7 bases. Germline V gene lookup returns CDR1 SGHRS and CDR2 YFSETQ. Trimming took 4 bases from V and 2 from J; bases not matched to a gene: 5. The CDR3 loop spans 15 amino acids. This CDR3 is CASSQGTATNEKLFF. As DNA, the CDR3 is TGCGCCAGCAGCCAAGGGACAGCCACTAATGAAAAACTGTTTTTT.

The chain joins TRBV4-1 to TRBJ1-3, with D hard to call. From germline, CDR1 is MGHRA and CDR2 YSYEKL. CDR3 length: 19 residues. V was trimmed by 4 bases and J by 4 bases, leaving 26 bases between them. The CDR3 sequence: CASSLKIVPEGVRGNTIYF. DNA of the CDR3: TGCGCCAGCAGCCTAAAAATAGTTCCGGAGGGCGTACGGGGAAACACCATATATTTT.

The chain has TRBV6-5 and TRBJ1-5, with D maybe TRBD1 (6 bases). V lost 5 bases to trimming and J lost 6 bases, with 14 bases between them. The CDR3 loop spans 14 amino acids. Germline loops: CDR1 MNHEY, CDR2 SVGAGI. For the CDR3, the DNA is TGTGCCAGCAGTAGTACAGGGTATGGTCAGCCCCAGCATTTT. Its translation: CASSSTGYGQPQHF.

The V gene is TRBV28, the J gene TRBJ1-5; perhaps TRBD1 as D (5 bases). CDR3 size: 13 residues. Germline V gives CDR1 MDHEN, CDR2 SYDVKM. Trimming took off 5 bases at V and 4 bases at J, with 9 bases between the two ends. CDR3 loop: CASSPGGNQPQHF. In DNA, the CDR3 is TGTGCCAGCAGTCCCGGGGGTAATCAGCCCCAGCATTTT.

The chain is built from TRBV28 and TRBJ2-7; 13 bases agree with TRBD2. V dropped 4 bases and J dropped 6; count of bases not matched to a gene: 9. The germline gives CDR1 MDHEN, CDR2 SYDVKM. This CDR3 contains 16 residues. The CDR3, as DNA: TGTGCCAGCAGTTCCTCGGGACTAGCGGGGTTTGGCGAGCAGTACTTC. Amino acids: CASSSSGLAGFGEQYF.

This clone showed up just a few times. The chain is built from TRBV4-3 and TRBJ2-1; 9 bases line up with TRBD2. The germline gives CDR1 LGHNA, CDR2 YSLEER. The CDR3 contains 16 residues. The trim removed 0 bases at V and 6 bases at J, leaving 6 bases unmatched. This chain's CDR3 is CASSQDWRGGRNEQFF. In DNA form, the CDR3 reads TGCGCCAGCAGCCAAGATTGGCGGGGGGGCCGCAATGAGCAGTTCTTC.

The V call is TRBV30, the J call TRBJ2-5, with TRBD2 matching over 7 bases. CDR1 GTSNPN and CDR2 SVGIG come from the germline V gene (reference sequence). This CDR3 contains 13 residues. Trimming cost V 2 bases and J 4 bases; bases outside gene matches: 4. DNA for the CDR3: TGTGCCTGGAGTAGAAGGGAGGGAGAGACCCAGTACTTC. It codes for CAWSRREGETQYF.

The rearrangement links TRBV2 to TRBJ2-2; D assignment may be TRBD1 or TRBD2 (6 bases each). This CDR3 contains 13 residues. Germline V gives CDR1 SNHLY, CDR2 FYNNEI. Trimming shortened V by 6 bases and J by 4 bases, and 9 bases separated the two germline ends. CDR3 in DNA: TGTGCCAGCAGCGAGGGGGGCACCGGGGAGCTGTTTTTT. Translated: CASSEGGTGELFF.